The 17 T cell receptor beta chains below come from one sample, sequenced in a study of graft-versus-host responses after intestinal transplantation. These receptors are not linked to any known antigen. Here immunoSEQ multiplex PCR was the method, and the copy in TCRdb shows in-frame clones only, minus some. The sample shows about 110,000 clones, 87% of them seen only once. Sequenced here: unstimulated CD4+ T cells sorted from spleen or lymph node cells, sampled before transplant. The receptor source for this set is a human donor who was the organ donor for an intestinal transplant.

This clone was detected once. The J gene is TRBJ1-4, the V gene TRBV5-1; 7 nucleotides line up with TRBD1. V dropped 4 bases and J dropped 6; count of bases not matched to a gene: 9. Germline V gene data show CDR1 as SGHRS and CDR2 as YFSETQ. The CDR3 loop spans 15 amino acids. The CDR3 region has the DNA TGCGCCAGCAGCCCCGACAGGGAGAGGGATGAAAAACTGTTTTTT. Its translation is CASSPDRERDEKLFF.

J is TRBJ1-2 and V is TRBV27; TRBD1 is a possible D gene (5 bases). V was clipped by 0 bases and J by 6 bases, with 11 bases between them. Germline-derived CDR1 and CDR2 are MNHEY and SMNVEV (reference sequence). The CDR3 spans 14 residues. The CDR3 reads CASSLSGVDDGYTF. In DNA form, the CDR3 reads TGTGCCAGCAGTTTATCAGGGGTGGATGATGGCTACACCTTC.

This chain joins TRBV28 and TRBJ1-1; D is undetermined. This CDR3 contains 12 residues. CDR1 MDHEN and CDR2 SYDVKM come from the germline V gene. V was cut by 3 bases and J by 1 base, with 3 bases left in between. CDR3 region: CASSLRNTEAFF. The CDR3 DNA follows: TGTGCCAGCAGTTTGAGGAACACTGAAGCTTTCTTT.

This rearrangement joins TRBV9 to TRBJ2-5, with D possibly matching TRBD2 (5 bases). This CDR3 spans 14 amino acids. V gave up 5 bases and J gave up 1 base, with 12 bases separating them. CDR1 and CDR2 (germline): SGDLS, YYNGEE. CDR3 DNA sequence: TGTGCCAGCAGTCCCTCGGGGTTCCAAGAGACCCAGTACTTC. Translated: CASSPSGFQETQYF.

The chain couples TRBV6-1 to TRBJ1-6; D is perhaps TRBD1 (5 bases). V was cut by 7 bases and J by 7 bases, with 17 bases left in between. The germline V gene has CDR1 MNHNS and CDR2 SASEGT. The CDR3 sequence is 15 residues long. In DNA, the CDR3 is TGTGCCAGCACCGACTCGGACACTGGGAATTCACCCCTCCACTTT. Protein: CASTDSDTGNSPLHF.

The genes are TRBV12-1 and TRBJ2-3. TRBV12-1 is flagged as a pseudogene. The CDR3 covers 10 residues. For the CDR3, the DNA is TGTGCCAGCATTGCAGATACGCAGTATTTT. Its translation: CASIADTQYF.

The chain recombines TRBV5-1 with TRBJ2-7, with unresolved D. Germline values: CDR1 SGHRS, CDR2 YFSETQ. The CDR3 totals 16 residues. The V and J ends lost 0 bases and 0 bases respectively, with 13 bases between them. CDR3 residues: CASSLEYTAHSYEQYF. The CDR3 nucleotides read TGCGCCAGCAGCTTGGAGTATACAGCCCACTCCTACGAGCAGTACTTC.

V usage is TRBV7-2 and J usage is TRBJ2-5; the D is unclear. Germline V gives CDR1 SGHTA, CDR2 FQGNSA. Trimming removed 6 bases from V and 1 base from J, with 12 bases in between. The CDR3 length is 14 residues. Here the CDR3 reads CASRRTSTQETQYF. For the CDR3, the DNA is TGTGCCAGCAGACGGACCAGCACCCAAGAGACCCAGTACTTC.

The J gene is TRBJ1-3, the V gene TRBV6-1; D unresolved. Germline V gene sequence: CDR1 MNHNS, CDR2 SASEGT. The germline V and J ends were trimmed by 9 bases and 0 bases, with 12 bases remaining between them. The CDR3 consists of 14 residues. For the CDR3, the DNA is TGTGCCAGTCAGACGGACTACTCTGGAAACACCATATATTTT. Translation gives CASQTDYSGNTIYF.

CDR3 loop: CASSSTLAGPAYEQYF. DNA of the CDR3: TGTGCCAGCTCATCTACTTTAGCGGGGCCGGCCTACGAGCAGTACTTC. This rearrangement joins TRBV18 to TRBJ2-7; 8 positions match TRBD2. After removal of 5 bases from V and 2 bases from J, the junction contained 11 bases not matched to a gene. Per the germline V gene, CDR1 is KGHSH and CDR2 is LQKENI. The CDR3 contains 16 residues.

The chain carries TRBV7-2 and TRBJ1-6; the D gene is possibly TRBD1 (5 bases). Germline CDR1 reads SGHTA; CDR2 reads FQGNSA. The CDR3 consists of 14 residues. Trimming pared 5 bases from V and 4 bases from J, leaving 9 bases between. In nucleotides, the CDR3 is TGTGCCAGCAGCGACGGGGCTTATAATTCACCCCTCCACTTT. Its protein product is CASSDGAYNSPLHF.

A remark on this clone: Mismatch with germline at one junction end may stem from a read error. The rearrangement joins TRBV29-1 to TRBJ1-4, with D possibly matching TRBD1 (6 bases). Germline assignment: CDR1 SQVTM and CDR2 ANQGSEA. This CDR3 has 13 amino acids. The CDR3 nucleotides read TGCACCCCGCTAAGGGGCAGGGGTTGGAAAACTGTTTTT. As protein: CTPLRGRGWKTVF.

The rearrangement joins TRBV7-3 to TRBJ2-1; D is undetermined. Deletions cut 5 bases from V and 0 bases from J, with 11 bases between. This CDR3 has 15 amino acids. Germline CDR1 reads SGHTA; CDR2 reads FQGTGA. The CDR3 protein is CASSLTPYSYNEQFF. CDR3 DNA sequence: TGTGCCAGCAGCCTTACTCCTTACTCCTACAATGAGCAGTTCTTC.

The chain is built from TRBV10-1 and TRBJ1-3, with no clear D. CDR1 WNHNN and CDR2 SYGVQD come from the germline V gene (reference sequence). The CDR3 has 14 residues. V shed 0 bases and J shed 7 bases, with 10 bases lying between them. CDR3 nucleotide sequence: TGCGCCAGCAGTGAGTCGCAGGATAGCAACACCATATATTTT. Protein sequence: CASSESQDSNTIYF.

The rearrangement links TRBV5-1 to TRBJ2-5, with 8 positions matching TRBD2. The CDR3 is made up of 16 amino acids. The germline V gene has CDR1 SGHRS and CDR2 YFSETQ. V gave up 2 bases and J gave up 4 bases; unmatched junction bases: 10. The CDR3: CASSLPGTSQRETQYF. CDR3 nucleotides: TGCGCCAGCAGCTTACCCGGGACTAGTCAGCGAGAGACCCAGTACTTC.

The chain joins TRBV7-3 to TRBJ2-1, with 8 bases matching TRBD2. Germline values: CDR1 SGHTA, CDR2 FQGTGA. The CDR3 is 15 amino acids. The V segment lost 4 bases and the J segment 7 bases; nucleotides outside the gene matches: 9. CDR3 protein: CASSSSSGNSNEQFF. DNA for the CDR3: TGTGCCAGCAGCTCAAGTAGCGGGAATTCGAATGAGCAGTTCTTC.

This clone is labeled medium-sized. The sample contains more than one DNA sequence encoding this CDR3. The rearrangement joins TRBV6-5 to TRBJ1-1; possibly TRBD1 for D (6 bases). The germline gives CDR1 MNHEY, CDR2 SVGAGI. V lost 5 bases to trimming and J lost 5 bases, with 12 bases between them. The CDR3 covers 13 residues. Written as DNA, the CDR3 is TGTGCCAGCAGTAAACAGGGTAGTACTGAAGCTTTCTTT. This codes for CASSKQGSTEAFF.